These 22 T cell receptor beta chains came from one sample sequenced in a study of early T cells in non-severe SARS-CoV-2 infection. TCRdb re-derived calls from the 5' RACE reads in MiXCR, one entry per CDR3 protein. The top ten hold less than 3.5% of the sample, which has roughly 64,000 distinct CDR3 sequences, about 11% seen once. The specimen was whole blood, collected at baseline. The origin of the receptors is an adult who was a healthcare worker with PCR-confirmed SARS-CoV-2 infection or an uninfected control (not recorded which).

V usage is TRBV6-5 and J usage is TRBJ2-3; no clear D gene. V lost 6 bases, J lost 8 bases, and 9 bases lay in between. The CDR3 length is 11 residues. Germline CDR1 is MNHEY and CDR2 is SVGAGI. This chain's CDR3 is CASRSVATQYF. The CDR3 nucleotides are TGTGCCAGCAGATCCGTTGCTACGCAGTATTTT.

The chain employs TRBV28 and TRBJ1-5, with D uncertain. V was cut by 3 bases and J by 3 bases, with 9 bases left in between. The CDR3 is made up of 14 amino acids. Germline CDR1 reads MDHEN; CDR2 reads SYDVKM. The DNA for the CDR3 is TGTGCCAGCAGTTTCGCCAGTCCCAATCAGCCCCAGCATTTT. Amino acids: CASSFASPNQPQHF.

This clonotype was observed at least ten times. The chain recombines TRBV7-2 with TRBJ1-2; D gene unclear. V was pared by 6 bases and J by 8 bases, with 22 bases between. This CDR3 spans 15 amino acids. CDR1 is SGHTA and CDR2 is FQGNSA in the germline V gene. The CDR3 reads CASSYTPAPVFGYTF. The CDR3 nucleotides read TGTGCCAGCAGTTATACACCAGCCCCTGTTTTCGGCTACACCTTC.

This clonotype was detected many times. The V call is TRBV6-5, the J call TRBJ2-3, with D unclear. The length of the CDR3 is 16 residues. V was clipped by 7 bases and J by 3 bases, with 20 bases between them. Germline CDR1 is MNHEY and CDR2 is SVGAGI. The CDR3, as DNA: TGTGCCAGCAAAAGAAAAGTGGGTGTTGAGACAGATACGCAGTATTTT. Encoded protein: CASKRKVGVETDTQYF.

This sequence joins TRBV5-1 and TRBJ2-5; D perhaps matches TRBD1 (5 bases). Germline CDR1 is SGHRS and CDR2 is YFSETQ. Between the trimmed V and J ends, which lost 2 bases and 1 base, there was a span of 9 bases. This CDR3 has 14 amino acids. The CDR3 nucleotides read TGCGCCAGCAGCTTTGGTCAGGGCCAAGAGACCCAGTACTTC. Translated: CASSFGQGQETQYF.

This clonotype was seen repeatedly, ten times or more. V usage is TRBV30 and J usage is TRBJ2-7; D unresolved. CDR3 length equals 16 residues. Trimming took 1 base from V and 0 from J, leaving 16 bases between them. The germline gives CDR1 GTSNPN, CDR2 SVGIG (reference sequence). The CDR3: CAWSELKTFDSYEQYF. In DNA form, the CDR3 reads TGTGCCTGGAGTGAGTTGAAGACTTTTGACTCCTACGAGCAGTACTTC.

In this sample, this clonotype turned up many times. The genes are TRBV12-3 or TRBV12-4 and TRBJ1-2, with D possibly being TRBD1 (6 bases). V shed 3 bases and J shed 8 bases, with 13 bases lying between them. The CDR3 totals 13 residues. The CDR3, as DNA: TGTGCCAGCAGTTTTCTGGGGGCTGGCGGCTACACCTTC. This codes for CASSFLGAGGYTF.

The table lists this clonotype with a few counts. The genes are TRBV2 and TRBJ1-1, with D tentatively TRBD1 (6 bases). This CDR3 has 15 residues. In germline, CDR1 is SNHLY, CDR2 FYNNEI. V was cut by 7 bases and J by 1 base, with 16 bases left in between. This chain's CDR3 is CASTEQGFPNTEAFF. CDR3 nucleotide sequence: TGTGCCAGCACCGAACAGGGTTTTCCGAACACTGAAGCTTTCTTT.

This clonotype was recorded a few times. The chain carries TRBV7-9 and TRBJ2-3; D gene unclear. The CDR3 length is 13 residues. Germline CDR1 reads SEHNR; CDR2 reads FQNEAQ (reference sequence). The V gene lost 3 bases and the J gene lost 4 bases, with 8 bases spanning the gap. The CDR3 DNA sequence: TGTGCCAGCAGCTTCTTCCCCCCAGATACGCAGTATTTT. The encoded protein is CASSFFPPDTQYF.

In this sample, this clonotype turned up a few times. This rearrangement joins TRBV9 to TRBJ2-5, with TRBD2 matching over 7 bases. Unmatched junction bases numbered 10, after V lost 1 base and J lost 1 base. The germline V gene has CDR1 SGDLS and CDR2 YYNGEE. The CDR3 covers 17 residues. CDR3 sequence: CASSVNQMGLPQETQYF. CDR3 DNA: TGTGCCAGCAGCGTAAACCAGATGGGACTACCCCAAGAGACCCAGTACTTC.

The J gene is TRBJ2-1, the V gene TRBV5-1; no firm D call. The germline gives CDR1 SGHRS, CDR2 YFSETQ. Trimming pared 0 bases from V and 6 bases from J, leaving 10 bases between. The CDR3 runs 14 residues. The CDR3 region is CASSLAEISNEQFF. The CDR3, as DNA: TGCGCCAGCAGCTTGGCCGAGATTAGCAATGAGCAGTTCTTC.

This clonotype has only a few counts. The V call is TRBV6-1, the J call TRBJ2-3; unclear D gene. CDR1 is MNHNS and CDR2 is SASEGT in the germline V gene. The CDR3 has 12 residues. The V end lost 8 bases, the J end lost 4 bases, and 10 bases lay between the germline ends. The CDR3 reads CASLIWADTQYF. In DNA form, the CDR3 reads TGTGCCAGCCTAATCTGGGCAGATACGCAGTATTTT.

This clonotype appeared a few times. The CDR3 region is CASSFQPQGPTITDTQYF. DNA of the CDR3: TGTGCCAGCAGCTTTCAGCCTCAGGGTCCTACAATCACAGATACGCAGTATTTT. This chain links TRBV7-6 with TRBJ2-3, with D possibly being TRBD1 (5 bases). Germline assignment: CDR1 SGHVS and CDR2 FNYEAQ. The ends were cut back, 3 bases at V and 2 bases at J, with 21 bases in the middle. This CDR3 region has 18 residues.

The rearrangement joins TRBV7-9 to TRBJ2-1, with a weak D call TRBD1 (6 bases). The CDR3 has 18 amino acids. Germline CDR1 is SEHNR and CDR2 is FQNEAQ (reference sequence). Trimming took off 5 bases at V and 0 bases at J, with 20 bases between the two ends. CDR3: CASSGSRGRPSSYNEQFF. In DNA, the CDR3 is TGTGCCAGCAGCGGTAGCAGGGGACGCCCATCCTCCTACAATGAGCAGTTCTTC.

In its sample, this clonotype was seen a few times. This chain connects TRBV7-2 to TRBJ2-3, with 9 bases that match TRBD2. The V and J ends lost 5 bases and 5 bases, in that order; junction bases with no gene match: 8. The CDR3 sequence is 15 residues long. The germline gives CDR1 SGHTA, CDR2 FQGNSA. In DNA, the CDR3 is TGTGCCAGCAGCCAAGCGGGGGGTGTTTTAGATACGCAGTATTTT. Protein product: CASSQAGGVLDTQYF. The variable domain in full, completed from reference TRBV7-2 and TRBJ2-3, reads GAGVSQSPSNKVTEKGKDVELRCDPISGHTALYWYRQSLGQGLEFLIYFQGNSAPDKSGLPSDRFSAERTGGSVSTLTIQRTQQEDSAVYLCASSQAGGVLDTQYFGPGTRLTVL.

J is TRBJ2-1 and V is TRBV2; no clear D gene. Germline CDR1 SNHLY, CDR2 FYNNEI. V lost 6 bases, J lost 2 bases, and 17 bases lay in between. The CDR3 totals 16 residues. For the CDR3, the DNA is TGTGCCAGCAGAAGTACTACCGGCGGTCCCTACAATGAGCAGTTCTTC. Protein sequence: CASRSTTGGPYNEQFF.

This clonotype was found a few times. This rearrangement joins TRBV12-5 to TRBJ2-5; D is uncertain. This CDR3 spans 12 amino acids. CDR1 and CDR2 (germline): LGHNT, FRNRAP. Trimming took 2 bases from V and 3 from J, leaving 4 bases between them. The DNA for the CDR3 is TGTGCTAGTGGTTTGAATGAAGAGACCCAGTACTTC. Translated: CASGLNEETQYF.

This clonotype was seen only a few times. The chain employs TRBV5-5 and TRBJ2-3; D call uncertain. V dropped 0 bases and J dropped 2 bases, with 10 bases sitting between them. The CDR3 length is 15 residues. From germline, CDR1 is SGHKS and CDR2 YYEKEE (reference sequence). The CDR3 region is CASSLAWSATDTQYF. The CDR3 nucleotides are TGTGCCAGCAGCTTGGCCTGGTCCGCCACAGATACGCAGTATTTT.

In its sample, this clonotype was seen a few times. The gene calls are TRBV10-1 and TRBJ1-1; D may be TRBD1 (6 bases). CDR3 size: 15 residues. V gave up 5 bases and J gave up 1 base, with 14 bases separating them. The V gene's germline CDR1 is WNHNN and CDR2 SYGVQD (reference sequence). CDR3 DNA sequence: TGCGCCAGCAGTTCCCGGACAGATCCGAACACTGAAGCTTTCTTT. It is translated as CASSSRTDPNTEAFF.

This chain links TRBV5-6 with TRBJ2-7, with TRBD1 matching 7 bases. The CDR3 is 14 amino acids. Germline lookup yields CDR1 SGHDT and CDR2 YYEEEE. V shed 4 bases, J shed 6 bases, and the junction held 10 bases outside the gene matches. CDR3 nucleotide sequence: TGTGCCAGCAGCGTGGGGGACAGTCCTGCCGAGCAGTACTTC. It encodes CASSVGDSPAEQYF.

This clonotype has at least ten counts. This sequence joins TRBV5-4 and TRBJ2-2; possibly TRBD2 for D (6 bases). CDR3 size: 15 residues. The V gene's germline CDR1 is SGHNT and CDR2 YYREEE (reference sequence). Trimming shortened V by 2 bases and J by 3 bases, and 11 bases separated the two germline ends. The CDR3 DNA sequence: TGTGCCAGCAGCTTTAGGGACTCTGACACCGGGGAGCTGTTTTTT. It specifies CASSFRDSDTGELFF.

The chain recombines TRBV12-3 or TRBV12-4 with TRBJ1-2; a weak D match, TRBD1 (6 bases). The CDR3 is made up of 17 amino acids. The V end lost 8 bases, the J end lost 8 bases, and 30 bases lay between the germline ends. In DNA, the CDR3 is TGTGCCAGCGGGAAGTCCGCACAGGGTCCCTGGTCGAGGGGCTACACCTTC. As protein: CASGKSAQGPWSRGYTF.